The sequence of this T cell receptor (beta chain) was determined in a study of Ad26.COV2.S vaccination and SARS-CoV-2 variants. Overall study: Intramuscular Ad26.COV2.S doses were given once or twice, 56 days apart. General observations from the study: Comparability of non-spike TCR breadth was observed across vaccine and placebo recipients.

Unmatched junction bases numbered 2, after V lost 3 bases and J lost 6 bases. Germline V gene sequence: CDR1 LGHNA, CDR2 YSLEER. The CDR3 length is 13 residues. Indicated treatment: about 20 received Ad26.COV2.S at low or high dose, single or two shots; roughly 5 received placebo; per-sample allocation not given. Specimen acquisition occurred on day 63 following the initial vaccine or placebo injection. Clones were read by immunoSEQ multiplex PCR, and TCRdb kept only the in-frame ones, dropping some. The repertoire includes about 400,000 clones, approximately 91% of them detected once, and approximately 3.7% sits in the top ten. Details on this clone: Antigen specificity is unknown.

The chain uses TRBV4-3 and TRBJ2-7; 10 nucleotides match TRBD2. The TCR was taken from a person between 18 and 59 years old who received the Ad26.COV2.S COVID-19 vaccine or a placebo. The sample was peripheral blood, taken in a trial of Ad26.COV2.S vaccine versus placebo. The CDR3 reads CASSQGLAFEQYF. DNA of the CDR3: TGCGCCAGCAGCCAGGGACTAGCGTTCGAGCAGTACTTC.